The 22 T cell receptor beta chains below were found in one sample sequenced in a study of CD8 T cells in ankylosing spondylitis. Whole-study results and caveats: In ankylosing spondylitis blood, a motif of fewer than 10 highly homologous TCR beta variants appeared characteristic.

No cognate antigen is known for these TCRs. From the 5' RACE reads, TCRdb called clonotypes with MiXCR, one entry per CDR3 protein. The repertoire has 700,000 or so distinct CDR3 sequences, roughly 20% of them found once; the top ten carry under 20%. Specimen: blood, either unsorted or a sorted T cell fraction (not recorded which). These receptors were taken from a male donor with ankylosing spondylitis.

V gene TRBV20-1 combines with J gene TRBJ2-1, with no clear D. Germline CDR1 reads DFQATT; CDR2 reads SNEGSKA (reference sequence). V lost 1 base and J lost 4, with 17 bases in between. The CDR3 is made up of 16 amino acids. The CDR3 DNA sequence: TGCAGTGCTAGAGTTGTTCGGGCGACCGGTTACAATGAGCAGTTCTTC. The encoded protein is CSARVVRATGYNEQFF.

Worth noting for this clonotype: This may come from a read error, since a much larger clone is one base off. This chain links TRBV29-1 with TRBJ2-3; possible D gene TRBD2, 5 bases. Trimming shortened V by 6 bases and J by 8 bases, and 18 bases separated the two germline ends. The CDR3 consists of 13 residues. CDR1 is SQVTM and CDR2 is ANQGSEA in the germline V gene. The CDR3 spells CSVAGEGLATQYF. The CDR3 DNA reads as TGCAGCGTCGCAGGCGAGGGTTTGGCTACGCAGTATTTT.

The chain recombines TRBV5-1 with TRBJ2-6, with 7 bases identical to TRBD1. Germline CDR1 SGHRS, CDR2 YFSETQ. The ends lost 4 bases at V and 0 bases at J; junction bases unmatched: 10. The CDR3 is 18 residues long. CDR3 amino acids: CASSRQTGTDSGANVLTF. In DNA form, the CDR3 reads TGCGCCAGCAGCCGACAGACCGGGACAGACTCTGGGGCCAACGTCCTGACTTTC.

This clonotype has just a few counts. CDR3 sequence reads: CATSTGWPKDYGYTF. In DNA form, the CDR3 reads TGTGCCACCAGCACCGGATGGCCAAAAGACTATGGCTACACCTTC. The V and J genes are TRBV15 and TRBJ1-2, with D uncertain. Trimming removed 4 bases at V and 3 bases at J, with 15 bases between. Germline V gives CDR1 LNHNV, CDR2 YYDKDF (reference sequence). The CDR3 is 15 amino acids.

The chain employs TRBV20-1 and TRBJ1-2; TRBD1 is a possible D gene (6 bases). CDR1 is DFQATT and CDR2 is SNEGSKA in the germline V gene (reference sequence). This CDR3 is 16 amino acids long. V was cut by 0 bases and J by 3 bases, with 17 bases left in between. CDR3 sequence (DNA): TGCAGTGCTAGAGATTCACCAACAGGGTTGGACTATGGCTACACCTTC. This encodes CSARDSPTGLDYGYTF.

This chain links TRBV20-1 with TRBJ2-7, with 13 bases fitting TRBD2. The junction had 14 bases not matched to a gene; V was cut back by 7 bases and J by 5 bases. The CDR3 runs 16 residues. Germline CDR1 and CDR2: DFQATT and SNEGSKA (reference sequence). Here the CDR3 reads CSGAGLAGVLLNEQYF. The CDR3 region has the DNA TGCAGTGGGGCAGGACTAGCGGGAGTTCTATTAAACGAGCAGTACTTC.

This chain links TRBV30 with TRBJ1-6, with 7 bases identical to TRBD1. V dropped 5 bases and J dropped 5; count of bases not matched to a gene: 9. CDR1 and CDR2 from the germline V gene are GTSNPN and SVGIG (reference sequence). This CDR3 comprises 15 residues. The CDR3 nucleotides read TGTGCCTGGGACCGGGACAGAGATAATAATTCACCCCTCCACTTT. It codes for CAWDRDRDNNSPLHF.

There are many counts of this clonotype. This chain joins TRBV20-1 and TRBJ2-3, with 13 positions matching TRBD2. The CDR3 runs to 13 residues. Germline V gives CDR1 DFQATT, CDR2 SNEGSKA (reference sequence). J was trimmed by 7 bases and V by 8 bases; bases with no gene match: 6. The CDR3 DNA reads TGCAGTACCGGGACTAGCGGGGTCAATACGCAGTATTTT. This sequence encodes CSTGTSGVNTQYF.

This clonotype was counted between two and nine times. J is TRBJ1-5 and V is TRBV6-1, with D perhaps TRBD1 (5 bases). There are 15 residues in the CDR3. The germline CDR1 and CDR2 sequences are MNHNS and SASEGT. The ends were cut back, 3 bases at V and 0 bases at J, with 9 bases in the middle. CDR3 residues: CASSDRGDSNQPQHF. CDR3 DNA: TGTGCCAGCAGTGATCGGGGGGATAGCAATCAGCCCCAGCATTTT.

The genes are TRBV5-1 and TRBJ1-5; D is possibly TRBD1 (6 bases). The CDR3 contains 14 residues. Germline CDR1 is SGHRS and CDR2 is YFSETQ. Trimming stripped 0 bases from V and 7 bases from J, with 11 bases between. The CDR3 sequence is CASSLGPGAQPQHF. The CDR3 DNA follows: TGCGCCAGCAGCTTGGGGCCGGGGGCCCAGCCCCAGCATTTT.

This sequence joins TRBV5-6 and TRBJ1-1, with D possibly TRBD1 on 5 matching bases. Between the trimmed V and J ends, which lost 2 bases and 8 bases, there was a span of 16 bases. This CDR3 is 14 amino acids long. Germline V gives CDR1 SGHDT, CDR2 YYEEEE. As DNA, the CDR3 is TGTGCCAGCAGCTTACGTGGAGGGGCATGGGAAGCTTTCTTT. This sequence encodes CASSLRGGAWEAFF.

This clonotype was observed a few times. This chain connects TRBV21-1 to TRBJ1-2. TRBV21-1 is marked as a pseudogene. The CDR3 totals 16 residues. This CDR3 reads CASSNPGLQVGYGYTF. CDR3 DNA sequence: TGTGCCAGCAGCAACCCGGGCCTTCAGGTTGGGTATGGCTACACCTTC.

The chain uses TRBV3-1 and TRBJ1-1; 7 nucleotides line up with TRBD1. J lost 4 bases, V lost 4 bases, and 9 bases had no gene match. CDR3 length equals 15 residues. Germline CDR1 and CDR2: LGHDT and YNNKEL (reference sequence). In DNA form, the CDR3 reads TGTGCCAGCAGCCCGAGGGACAGACCTACCACTGAAGCTTTCTTT. Translated, it gives CASSPRDRPTTEAFF.

V is TRBV12-3 or TRBV12-4 and J is TRBJ2-1, with 8 positions matching TRBD2. The CDR3 loop spans 17 amino acids. V dropped 0 bases and J dropped 6; count of bases not matched to a gene: 10. CDR3 sequence reads: CASSLARSGLGSNEQFF. CDR3 DNA sequence: TGTGCCAGCAGTTTAGCGCGGTCGGGACTAGGCTCCAATGAGCAGTTCTTC.

This clonotype has more than one count but fewer than ten. Written as DNA, the CDR3 is TGCAGTGCTAGATCAGGTGTTAGCGGGAGACCTGAGCAGTTCTTC. Residues: CSARSGVSGRPEQFF. The chain carries TRBV20-1 and TRBJ2-1; the match to TRBD2 covers 9 bases. V shed 2 bases and J 9 bases; nucleotides not matched to a gene: 11. Per the germline V gene, CDR1 is DFQATT and CDR2 is SNEGSKA (reference sequence). The CDR3 loop spans 15 amino acids.

The chain carries TRBV20-1 and TRBJ1-1; 7 bases line up with TRBD1. Germline V CDR1 and CDR2: DFQATT, SNEGSKA (reference sequence). V was pared by 0 bases and J by 5 bases, with 3 bases of the junction left unmatched. The CDR3 contains 13 residues. The CDR3 nucleotides are TGCAGTGCTAGAGAGCCAGGGGGGACTGAAGCTTTCTTT. Its protein is CSAREPGGTEAFF.

This clonotype has ten or more counts. V is TRBV12-3 or TRBV12-4 and J is TRBJ2-1; 8 bases are a match to TRBD1. The CDR3 contains 15 residues. With 7 bases clipped from V and 0 bases from J, the junction kept 5 bases outside the gene matches. DNA for the CDR3: TGTGCCAGCATTTCGGACAGGGCCTCCTACAATGAGCAGTTCTTC. Encoded protein: CASISDRASYNEQFF.

V gene TRBV7-2 combines with J gene TRBJ1-2, with 7 bases matching TRBD1. The length of the CDR3 is 17 residues. Germline V gene lookup returns CDR1 SGHTA and CDR2 FQGNSA. The V gene end was trimmed by 1 base and the J gene end by 1 base; junction bases not matched to a gene: 9. CDR3 DNA sequence: TGTGCCAGCAGCTTAGTTTCCCGAACAGGGGTTAACTATGGCTACACCTTC. This codes for CASSLVSRTGVNYGYTF.

This clonotype was seen once. The V call is TRBV28, the J call TRBJ2-7, with a tentative D call TRBD1 (6 bases). This CDR3 is built from 13 residues. The V gene lost 5 bases and the J gene lost 5 bases, with 13 bases spanning the gap. Per germline, CDR1 MDHEN and CDR2 SYDVKM. CDR3 region: CASSAAGVHEQYF. CDR3 bases: TGTGCCAGCAGTGCGGCAGGGGTACACGAGCAGTACTTC.

The chain links TRBV20-1 to TRBJ1-2; a weak D match, TRBD1 (5 bases). Trimming stripped 3 bases from V and 5 bases from J, with 13 bases between. CDR3 length equals 13 residues. From germline, CDR1 is DFQATT and CDR2 SNEGSKA (reference sequence). The CDR3 nucleotides read TGCAGTGCTAGCCCGGGACTGAAGTATGGCTACACCTTC. Protein product: CSASPGLKYGYTF.

The chain combines TRBV7-3 with TRBJ2-1; D perhaps matches TRBD2 (6 bases). CDR3 length: 16 residues. Trimming left V 2 bases short and J 0 bases short, with 11 bases between. Looked up from germline, CDR1 is SGHTA and CDR2 is FQGTGA. The CDR3 here is CASSLSLAASYNEQFF. CDR3 DNA sequence: TGTGCCAGCAGCTTATCTTTAGCGGCCTCCTACAATGAGCAGTTCTTC.

The J gene is TRBJ2-3, the V gene TRBV29-1; D uncertain. V gave up 3 bases and J gave up 4 bases, with 11 bases separating them. The V gene's germline CDR1 is SQVTM and CDR2 ANQGSEA. CDR3 length: 13 residues. CDR3 amino acids: CSVESPNPDTQYF. CDR3 coding DNA: TGCAGCGTTGAGAGTCCTAACCCAGATACGCAGTATTTT.